This T cell receptor (beta chain) appears in the sequencing data of a study of early T cells in non-severe SARS-CoV-2 infection. The wider study: Alpha and beta chains were unpaired, from unsorted whole-blood bulk RNA.

Attachment of unique molecular identifiers was made to individual cDNA molecules. MiXCR, run by TCRdb on the 5' RACE reads, gives a single entry per CDR3 protein. Of tens of thousands of distinct CDR3 sequences detected, 9% to 15% appear once; the ten largest clones hold over 6.5%. This clonotype occurred a few times. V was pared by 3 bases and J by 8 bases, with 9 bases of the junction left unmatched. CDR1 DFQATT and CDR2 SNEGSKA come from the germline V gene (reference sequence). The length of the CDR3 is 14 residues. V and J are TRBV20-1 and TRBJ2-1; TRBD2 aligns across 8 bases. The clonotype originates from an adult who was a healthcare worker with PCR-confirmed SARS-CoV-2 infection or an uninfected control (not recorded which). The sample was whole blood. CDR3 coding DNA: TGCAGTGCTAGTACGGCTAGCGGGTGGGATGAGCAGTTCTTC. Its translation is CSASTASGWDEQFF.